Reported below is one T cell receptor beta chain. Its antigen remains unidentified. Germline assignment: CDR1 SQVTM and CDR2 ANQGSEA. The CDR3 is 13 residues long. Trimming pared 1 base from V and 1 base from J, leaving 4 bases between. These data come from a study of cytomegalovirus exposure and HLA in healthy donors. The study's findings and limits: A later analysis found TCR association rates differed by HLA locus, highest for DRB1 and lowest for HLA-C.

PCR employed 60 Vbeta and 13 Jbeta primers. Repertoires were generated with immunoSEQ multiplex PCR, while TCRdb's copy carries only in-frame clones and drops some. There are approximately 160,000 clones in the sample; around 79% occur only once, and 1.2% to 1.5% lies in the top ten. This receptor was taken from a man aged 18-30 years in good health and CMV-seronegative. This sequence joins TRBV29-1 and TRBJ2-2; no firm D call. The sample consisted of PBMCs. This CDR3 reads CSVEAVNTGELFF. The CDR3 nucleotides read TGCAGCGTTGAAGCAGTGAACACCGGGGAGCTGTTTTTT.